This TCR beta chain came from a study of metastatic and nonmetastatic thyroid tumors (TCRdb year 2020). Concerning the study at large: Repertoires from peripheral blood and from tumor or nodule tissue samples of malignant and benign thyroid patients were compared.

This clone is medium-sized (0.01 to 0.1%) in its sample. Its antigen is currently not known. Per-base qualities were not stored, and no clone one base away is much larger. No patient had received any treatment before thyroid surgery. Using T-cell receptor beta sequencing, the researchers looked back retrospectively at clinical samples from patients, gathered between the early 2010s and the late 2010s. Here is what the overall study found, with its caveats: In both blood and tumor samples, malignant tumors were reported to have significantly higher TCR beta diversity than benign nodules.

The library was prepared using PCR. For sequencing, an Illumina HiSeq 4000 was employed. High-throughput sequencing was used to profile the TCR beta-chain CDR3 region of each patient. As for the original processing: CDR3 differences across clinicopathological groups were used to build a classifier for discriminating distant-metastatic papillary thyroid cancer patients. To measure repertoire diversity the researchers used the Shannon index, while the Morisita-Horn index served to gauge how similar the tumor and blood repertoires were. TCRdb handled the public reads itself, with Q25 trimming in fastp and clone calling in MiXCR, and kept productive beta chains. These V and J calls rely on TCRdb rather than the paper's analysis. The sample has under 20,000 clones on record, 30% to 35% of them singletons. The ten largest clonotypes hold over 8% of the sample. The V end loses 2 bases and the J end loses 4 bases, and a stretch of 14 bases separates them. CDR1 and CDR2 (MNHNS, SASEGT) derive from the germline V gene. Including cysteine and phenylalanine, the CDR3 has 15 amino acids. The retained sequence is limited to the CDR3, 45 bases, with the frame set at the first base.

This clonotype originated in a male donor with papillary thyroid cancer or a benign thyroid nodule (not recorded which). Some clones in this sample may be carry-over from other donors' samples. The rearranged segments are TRBV6-1 and TRBJ1-2; no D segment can be confidently identified. Sequenced: tumor tissue. The DNA is as follows: TGTGCCAGCAGTGAATTGGAAGTGCGTGGCTATGGCTACACCTTC. Translation gives CASSELEVRGYGYTF.